The TCR beta chain under discussion was sequenced for a study of post-analysis software for immune sequencing data. Tagging with unique molecular identifiers was a feature of the TCR beta cDNA libraries. TCRdb reprocessed the PCR reads with MiXCR, giving one entry per CDR3 protein. The repertoire includes 170,000 or so distinct CDR3 sequences, about 30% of them detected once, and about 1.6% sits in the top ten. This clonotype was detected many times. Antigen: not known. Study observations and caveats: With TRBV5-6, TRBV5-1 and TRBV20-1 included, about five TRBV segments were more frequent in patients than in controls.

This CDR3 spans 14 amino acids. Germline CDR1 SGDLS, CDR2 YYNGEE. V lost 3 bases and J 6 bases, leaving 16 bases between the germline ends. The sequencing sample was made of blood. This TCR was sampled from a girl aged 10 to 17 with multiple sclerosis. The rearrangement uses TRBV9 and TRBJ2-7; a weak D match, TRBD1 (5 bases). The CDR3 protein is CASSANAGKREQYF. The CDR3 DNA reads as TGTGCCAGCAGCGCGAACGCAGGGAAACGCGAGCAGTACTTC.